Listed below are T cell receptor beta chains from one sample, sequenced in a study of blood T cell repertoires in COVID-19. TCRdb's copy holds only in-frame clones and misses some; the assay was immunoSEQ multiplex PCR. The repertoire holds 55,000 to 70,000 clones, with approximately 85% as singletons. The sequencing input was peripheral blood. All receptors derive from a woman in her sixties with COVID-19, enrolled during active disease. Each CDR3 is given with its conserved first and last residue. Clone size is stated in some rows and not others, as once, few, many or a class when expanded.

cdr3_aa j_call clone_size v_call cdr3_length
CASSQSDSAKETQYF TRBJ2-5 - TRBV23-1 15
CASSESTGENIQYF TRBJ2-4 - TRBV10-1 14
CASSAKYQGSSYNEQFF TRBJ2-1 - TRBV9 17
CASSSPGRGVDGYTF TRBJ1-2 - TRBV4-3 15
CASSSLGGGYGYTF TRBJ1-2 - TRBV28 14
CASSPQGQALGAFF TRBJ1-1 - TRBV5-5 14
CASGRAEYEQYF TRBJ2-7 - TRBV2 12
CASSELGPGLAGGQDTQYF TRBJ2-3 - TRBV6-1 19
CASSQGRRSNQPQHF TRBJ1-5 - TRBV4-3 15
CAWSGSRAGAYEQYF TRBJ2-7 - TRBV30 15
CASSLADYGYTF TRBJ1-2 - TRBV12-3/TRBV12-4 12
CASNSGGGNTGELFF TRBJ2-2 - TRBV5-8 15
CASSLRLAGAGDTQYF TRBJ2-3 - TRBV7-2 16
CASSLQTGKETQYF TRBJ2-5 few TRBV18 14
CASSLSRSPLHF TRBJ1-6 - TRBV27 12
CASSPEGRTEQFF TRBJ2-1 - TRBV7-2 13
CAISGRNGINYGYTF TRBJ1-2 once TRBV10-3 15
CASSSQGRDNEQFF TRBJ2-1 - TRBV18 14
CASSSQYEQYF TRBJ2-7 - TRBV5-4 11
CASSSDETVYEQYF TRBJ2-7 - TRBV6-5 14
CASSYSGALPSYEQYF TRBJ2-7 few TRBV6-5 16
CSVLPQGEDNEQFF TRBJ2-1 - TRBV29-1 14
CASSLLALEGEQYF TRBJ2-7 - TRBV5-1 14
CASSVVGTGSGNTIYF TRBJ1-3 few TRBV9 16
CATSDLQETQYF TRBJ2-5 - TRBV24-1 12
CASSSDRSNTGELFF TRBJ2-2 - TRBV10-1 15
CASSPIGQTNTGELFF TRBJ2-2 - TRBV18 16
CASSRWGRTSGNYEQYF TRBJ2-7 - TRBV19 17
CASSLEVAAYNEQFF TRBJ2-1 - TRBV7-9 15